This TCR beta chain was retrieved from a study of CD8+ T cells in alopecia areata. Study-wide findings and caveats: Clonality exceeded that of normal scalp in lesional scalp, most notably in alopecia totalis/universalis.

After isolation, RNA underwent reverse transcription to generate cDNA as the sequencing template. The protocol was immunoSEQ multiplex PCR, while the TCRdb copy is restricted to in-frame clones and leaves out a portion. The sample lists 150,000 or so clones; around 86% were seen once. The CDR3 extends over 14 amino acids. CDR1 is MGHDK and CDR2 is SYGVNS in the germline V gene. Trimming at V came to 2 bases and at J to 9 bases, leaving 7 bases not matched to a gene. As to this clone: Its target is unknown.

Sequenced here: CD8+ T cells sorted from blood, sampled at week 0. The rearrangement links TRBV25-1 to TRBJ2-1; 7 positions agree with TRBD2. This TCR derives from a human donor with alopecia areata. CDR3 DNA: TGTGCCAGCAGTGAACCTACGTGGGGGGGTGAGCAGTTCTTC. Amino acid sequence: CASSEPTWGGEQFF.